This TCR beta chain stems from a study of blood T cell repertoires in COVID-19. Study details: The United States, Italy and Spain provided the acute and convalescent COVID-19 samples. The analysed material was cDNA or gDNA that came from T cells, B-cell-depleted T cells, or PBMCs.

Some clones are missing from TCRdb's copy, which holds only in-frame ones; the method was immunoSEQ multiplex PCR. The data contain approximately 130,000 clones, 55% to 70% of them singletons. The sequencing input was peripheral blood. The clonotype comes from a woman aged 70-85 years with acute or convalescent COVID-19.

This CDR3 reads CASSDRGQFGNTIYF. CDR3 bases: TGTGCCAGCAGCGACAGGGGGCAATTTGGAAACACCATATATTTT. The chain is built from TRBV6-6 and TRBJ1-3; 10 bases fit TRBD1. There are 15 residues in the CDR3. Germline CDR1 is MNHNY and CDR2 is SVGAGI (reference sequence). The J segment lost 3 bases and the V segment lost 6 bases, leaving 5 bases of the junction unmatched.